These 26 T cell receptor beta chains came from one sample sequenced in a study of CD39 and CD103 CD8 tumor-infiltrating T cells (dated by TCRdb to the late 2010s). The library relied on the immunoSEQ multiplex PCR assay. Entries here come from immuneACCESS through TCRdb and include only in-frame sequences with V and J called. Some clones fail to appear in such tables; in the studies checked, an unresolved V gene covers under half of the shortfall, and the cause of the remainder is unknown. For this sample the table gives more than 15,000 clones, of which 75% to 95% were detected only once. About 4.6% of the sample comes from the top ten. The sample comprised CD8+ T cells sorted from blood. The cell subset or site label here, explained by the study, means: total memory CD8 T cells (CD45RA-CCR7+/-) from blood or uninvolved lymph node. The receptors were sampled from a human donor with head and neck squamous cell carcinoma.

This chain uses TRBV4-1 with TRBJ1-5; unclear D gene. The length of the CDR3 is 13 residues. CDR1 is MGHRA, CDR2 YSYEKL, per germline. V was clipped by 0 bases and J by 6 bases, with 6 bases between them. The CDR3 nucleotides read TGCGCCAGCAGCCAAGATCTCGCTCAGCCCCAGCATTTT. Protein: CASSQDLAQPQHF.

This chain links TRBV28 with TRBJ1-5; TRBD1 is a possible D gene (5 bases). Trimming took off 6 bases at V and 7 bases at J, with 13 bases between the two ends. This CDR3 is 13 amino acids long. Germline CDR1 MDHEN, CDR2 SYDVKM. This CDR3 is CASRADSWQPQHF. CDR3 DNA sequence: TGTGCCAGCAGAGCAGACAGTTGGCAGCCCCAGCATTTT.

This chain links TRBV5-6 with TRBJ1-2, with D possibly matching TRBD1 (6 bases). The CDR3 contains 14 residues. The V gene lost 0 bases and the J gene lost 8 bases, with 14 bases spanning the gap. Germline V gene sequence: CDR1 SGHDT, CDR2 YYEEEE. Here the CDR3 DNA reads TGTGCCAGCAGCTTGGTTGGACAGCCTATGGGCTACACCTTC. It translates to CASSLVGQPMGYTF.

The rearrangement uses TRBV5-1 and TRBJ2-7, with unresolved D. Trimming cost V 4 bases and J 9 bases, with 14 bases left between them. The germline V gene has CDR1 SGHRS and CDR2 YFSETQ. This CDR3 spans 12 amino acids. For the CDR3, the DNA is TGCGCCAGCAGCGTCCCTGGGGAAGCGCAGTACTTC. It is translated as CASSVPGEAQYF.

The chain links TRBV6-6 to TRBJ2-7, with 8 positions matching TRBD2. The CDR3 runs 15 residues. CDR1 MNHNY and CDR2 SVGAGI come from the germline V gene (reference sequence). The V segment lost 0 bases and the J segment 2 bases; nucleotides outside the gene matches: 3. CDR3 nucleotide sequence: TGTGCCAGCAGTTACTCGTCCGGGGGGGCCTACGAGCAGTACTTC. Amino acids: CASSYSSGGAYEQYF.

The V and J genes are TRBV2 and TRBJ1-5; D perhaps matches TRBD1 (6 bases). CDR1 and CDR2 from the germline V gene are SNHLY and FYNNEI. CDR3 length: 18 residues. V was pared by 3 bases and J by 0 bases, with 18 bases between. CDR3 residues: CASSEHYTGRISNQPQHF. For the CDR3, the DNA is TGTGCCAGCAGTGAGCACTACACAGGGAGGATTAGCAATCAGCCCCAGCATTTT.

CDR3: CASSLVSGGDTDTQYF. CDR3 DNA sequence: TGTGCCAGCAGCTTAGTCAGCGGGGGAGACACAGATACGCAGTATTTT. V is TRBV7-9 and J is TRBJ2-3, with 8 positions matching TRBD2. The germline V gene encodes CDR1 SEHNR and CDR2 FQNEAQ (reference sequence). The V gene end was trimmed by 1 base and the J gene end by 2 bases; junction bases not matched to a gene: 5. The CDR3 loop spans 16 amino acids.

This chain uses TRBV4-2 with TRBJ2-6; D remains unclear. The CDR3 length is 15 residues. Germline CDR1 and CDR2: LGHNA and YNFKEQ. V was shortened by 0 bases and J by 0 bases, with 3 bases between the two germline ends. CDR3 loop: CASSQDNSGANVLTF. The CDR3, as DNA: TGTGCCAGCAGCCAAGACAACTCTGGGGCCAACGTCCTGACTTTC.

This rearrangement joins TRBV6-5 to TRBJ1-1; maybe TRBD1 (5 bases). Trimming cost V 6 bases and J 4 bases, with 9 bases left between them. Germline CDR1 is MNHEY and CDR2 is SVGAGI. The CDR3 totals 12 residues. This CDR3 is CASRERGTEAFF. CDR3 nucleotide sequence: TGTGCCAGCAGGGAAAGGGGCACTGAAGCTTTCTTT.

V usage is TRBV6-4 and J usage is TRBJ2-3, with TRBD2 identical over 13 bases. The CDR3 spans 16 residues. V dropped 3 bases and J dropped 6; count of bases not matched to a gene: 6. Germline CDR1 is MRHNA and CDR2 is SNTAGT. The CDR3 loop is CASSETLAGGPDTQYF. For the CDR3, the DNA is TGTGCCAGCAGTGAAACACTAGCGGGGGGGCCGGATACGCAGTATTTT.

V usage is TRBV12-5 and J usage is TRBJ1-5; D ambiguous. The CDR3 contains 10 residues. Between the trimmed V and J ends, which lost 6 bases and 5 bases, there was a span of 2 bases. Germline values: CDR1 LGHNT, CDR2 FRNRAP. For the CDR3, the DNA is TGTGCTAGTGGAGATCAGCCCCAGCATTTT. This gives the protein CASGDQPQHF.

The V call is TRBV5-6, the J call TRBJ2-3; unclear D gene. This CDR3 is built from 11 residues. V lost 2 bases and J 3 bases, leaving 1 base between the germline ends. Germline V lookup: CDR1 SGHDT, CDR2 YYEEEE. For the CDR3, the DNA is TGTGCCAGCAGCTTTACAGATACGCAGTATTTT. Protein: CASSFTDTQYF.

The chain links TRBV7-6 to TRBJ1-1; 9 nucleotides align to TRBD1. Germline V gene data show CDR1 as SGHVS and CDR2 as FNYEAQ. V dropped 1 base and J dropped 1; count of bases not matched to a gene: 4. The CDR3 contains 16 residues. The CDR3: CASSLVTGGPNTEAFF. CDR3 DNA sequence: TGTGCCAGCAGCTTAGTGACAGGGGGACCGAACACTGAAGCTTTCTTT.

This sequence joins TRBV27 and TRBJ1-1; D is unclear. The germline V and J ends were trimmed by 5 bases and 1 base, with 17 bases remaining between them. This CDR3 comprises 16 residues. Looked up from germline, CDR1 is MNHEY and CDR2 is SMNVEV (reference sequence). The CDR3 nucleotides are TGTGCCAGCAGTCCCATCGTCGTTGCTGGGAACACTGAAGCTTTCTTT. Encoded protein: CASSPIVVAGNTEAFF.

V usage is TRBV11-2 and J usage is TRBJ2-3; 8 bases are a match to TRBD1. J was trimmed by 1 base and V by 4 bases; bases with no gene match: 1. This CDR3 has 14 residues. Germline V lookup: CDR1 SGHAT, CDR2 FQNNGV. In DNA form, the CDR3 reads TGTGCCAGCAGCTCGACAGGGGGCACAGATACGCAGTATTTT. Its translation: CASSSTGGTDTQYF.

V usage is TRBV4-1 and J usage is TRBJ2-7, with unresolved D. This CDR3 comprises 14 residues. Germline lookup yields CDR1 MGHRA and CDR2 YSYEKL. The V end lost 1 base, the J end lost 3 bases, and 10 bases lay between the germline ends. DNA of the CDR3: TGCGCCAGCAGCCAAGTTCGGGTCAACTACGAGCAGTACTTC. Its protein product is CASSQVRVNYEQYF.

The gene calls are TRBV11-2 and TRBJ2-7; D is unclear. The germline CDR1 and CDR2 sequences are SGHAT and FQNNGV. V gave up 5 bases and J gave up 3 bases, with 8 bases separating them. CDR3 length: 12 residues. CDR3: CASSPTNYEQYF. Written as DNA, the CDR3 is TGTGCCAGCAGCCCGACGAACTACGAGCAGTACTTC.

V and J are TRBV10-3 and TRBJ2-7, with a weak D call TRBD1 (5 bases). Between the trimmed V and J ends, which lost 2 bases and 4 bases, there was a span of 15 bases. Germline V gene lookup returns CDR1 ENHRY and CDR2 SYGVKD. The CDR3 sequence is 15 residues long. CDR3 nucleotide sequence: TGTGCCATCAGTGAGAGTCACCAGGGTTCGTACGAGCAGTACTTC. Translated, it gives CAISESHQGSYEQYF.

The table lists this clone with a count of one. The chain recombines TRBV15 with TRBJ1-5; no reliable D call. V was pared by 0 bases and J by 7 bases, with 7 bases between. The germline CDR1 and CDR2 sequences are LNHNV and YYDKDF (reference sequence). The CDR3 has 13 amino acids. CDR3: CATSRDGGQPQHF. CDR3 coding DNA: TGTGCCACCAGCAGAGATGGAGGGCAGCCCCAGCATTTT.

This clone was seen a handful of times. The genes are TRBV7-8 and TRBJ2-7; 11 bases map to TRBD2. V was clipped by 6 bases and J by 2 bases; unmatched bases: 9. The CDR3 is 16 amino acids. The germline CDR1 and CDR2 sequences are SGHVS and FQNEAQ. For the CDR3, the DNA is TGTGCCAGCAGTCAACCCGGGACTAGCGGCCCCTACGAGCAGTACTTC. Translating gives CASSQPGTSGPYEQYF.

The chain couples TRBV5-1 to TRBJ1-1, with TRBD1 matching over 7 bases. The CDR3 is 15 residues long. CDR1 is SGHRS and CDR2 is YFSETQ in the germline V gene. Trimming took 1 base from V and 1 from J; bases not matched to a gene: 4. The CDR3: CASSLRQGSNTEAFF. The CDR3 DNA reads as TGCGCCAGCAGCTTGCGACAGGGCTCGAACACTGAAGCTTTCTTT.

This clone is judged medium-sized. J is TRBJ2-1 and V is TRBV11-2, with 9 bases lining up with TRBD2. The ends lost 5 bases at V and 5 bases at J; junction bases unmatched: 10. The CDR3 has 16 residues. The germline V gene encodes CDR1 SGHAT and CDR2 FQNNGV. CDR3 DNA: TGTGCCAGCAGCGCCCCGCTAGCGGGGAATGACAATGAGCAGTTCTTC. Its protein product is CASSAPLAGNDNEQFF. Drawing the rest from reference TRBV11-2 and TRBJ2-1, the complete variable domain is EAGVAQSPRYKIIEKRQSVAFWCNPISGHATLYWYQQILGQGPKLLIQFQNNGVVDDSQLPKDRFSAERLKGVDSTLKIQPAKLEDSAVYLCASSAPLAGNDNEQFFGPGTRLTVL.

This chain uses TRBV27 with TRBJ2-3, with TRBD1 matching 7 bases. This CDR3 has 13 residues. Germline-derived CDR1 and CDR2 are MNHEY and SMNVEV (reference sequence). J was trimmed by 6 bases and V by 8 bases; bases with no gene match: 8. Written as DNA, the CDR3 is TGTGCCAGCGCCCTGACAGGGACCGATACGCAGTATTTT. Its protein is CASALTGTDTQYF.

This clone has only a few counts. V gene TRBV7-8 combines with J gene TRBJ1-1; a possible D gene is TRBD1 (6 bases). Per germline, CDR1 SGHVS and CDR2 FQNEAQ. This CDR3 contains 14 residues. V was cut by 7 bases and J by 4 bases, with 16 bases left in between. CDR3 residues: CASNSRGASTEAFF. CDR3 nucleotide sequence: TGTGCCAGCAACTCTAGGGGGGCTAGCACTGAAGCTTTCTTT.

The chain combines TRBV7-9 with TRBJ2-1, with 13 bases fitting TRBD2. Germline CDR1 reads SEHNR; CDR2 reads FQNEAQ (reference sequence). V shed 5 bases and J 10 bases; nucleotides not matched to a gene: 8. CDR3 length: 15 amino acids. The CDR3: CASSSYGLAGVEQFF. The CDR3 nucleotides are TGTGCCAGCAGCAGCTACGGACTAGCGGGGGTGGAGCAGTTCTTC.

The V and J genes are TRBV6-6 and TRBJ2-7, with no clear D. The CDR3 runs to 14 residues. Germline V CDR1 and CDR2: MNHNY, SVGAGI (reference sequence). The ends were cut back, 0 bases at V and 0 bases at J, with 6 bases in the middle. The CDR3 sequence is CASSYSLNSYEQYF. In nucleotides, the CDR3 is TGTGCCAGCAGTTACTCCCTTAACTCCTACGAGCAGTACTTC.